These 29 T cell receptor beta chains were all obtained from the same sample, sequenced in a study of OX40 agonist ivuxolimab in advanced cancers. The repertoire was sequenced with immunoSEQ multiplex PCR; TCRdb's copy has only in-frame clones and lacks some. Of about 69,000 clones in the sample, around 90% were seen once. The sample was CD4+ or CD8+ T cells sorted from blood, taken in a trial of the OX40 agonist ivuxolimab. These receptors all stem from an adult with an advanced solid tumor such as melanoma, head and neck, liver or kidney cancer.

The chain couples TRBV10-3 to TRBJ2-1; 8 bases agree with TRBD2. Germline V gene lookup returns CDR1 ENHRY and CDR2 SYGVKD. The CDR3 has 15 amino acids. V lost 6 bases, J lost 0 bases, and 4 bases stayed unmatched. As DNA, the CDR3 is TGTGCCATCAGCCTGACTAGCGTCTCCTACAATGAGCAGTTCTTC. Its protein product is CAISLTSVSYNEQFF.

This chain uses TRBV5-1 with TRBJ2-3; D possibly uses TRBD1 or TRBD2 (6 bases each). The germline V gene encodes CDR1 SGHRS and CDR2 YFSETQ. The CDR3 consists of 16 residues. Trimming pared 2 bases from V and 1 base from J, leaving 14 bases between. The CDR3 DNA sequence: TGCGCCAGCAGCTTAGGAGGGGGAAGGGGCACAGATACGCAGTATTTT. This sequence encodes CASSLGGGRGTDTQYF.

CDR3 protein: CASSSLQAGSYNEQFF. The CDR3 nucleotides are TGTGCCAGCAGCTCACTTCAGGCCGGCTCCTACAATGAGCAGTTCTTC. The chain couples TRBV5-6 to TRBJ2-1; D gene unclear. V lost 3 bases and J 0 bases, leaving 13 bases between the germline ends. The CDR3 totals 16 residues. Per germline, CDR1 SGHDT and CDR2 YYEEEE.

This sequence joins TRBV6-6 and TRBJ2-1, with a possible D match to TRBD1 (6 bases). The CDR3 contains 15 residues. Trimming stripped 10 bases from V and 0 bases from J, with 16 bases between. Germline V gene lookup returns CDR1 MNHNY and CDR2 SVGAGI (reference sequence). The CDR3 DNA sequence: TGTGCCACCTATCCGGGACAAAGCTCCTACAATGAGCAGTTCTTC. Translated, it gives CATYPGQSSYNEQFF.

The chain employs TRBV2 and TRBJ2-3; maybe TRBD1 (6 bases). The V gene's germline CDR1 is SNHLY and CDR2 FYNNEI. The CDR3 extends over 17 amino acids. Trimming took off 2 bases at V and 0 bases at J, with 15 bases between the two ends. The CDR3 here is CASSEWGQLPSTDTQYF. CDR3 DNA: TGTGCCAGCAGTGAATGGGGGCAGCTACCTAGCACAGATACGCAGTATTTT.

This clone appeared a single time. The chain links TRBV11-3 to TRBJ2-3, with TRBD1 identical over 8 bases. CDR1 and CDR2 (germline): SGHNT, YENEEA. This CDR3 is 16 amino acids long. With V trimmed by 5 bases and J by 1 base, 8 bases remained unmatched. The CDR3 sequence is CASSPAGGVGTDTQYF. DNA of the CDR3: TGTGCCAGCAGCCCCGCAGGGGGCGTGGGCACAGATACGCAGTATTTT.

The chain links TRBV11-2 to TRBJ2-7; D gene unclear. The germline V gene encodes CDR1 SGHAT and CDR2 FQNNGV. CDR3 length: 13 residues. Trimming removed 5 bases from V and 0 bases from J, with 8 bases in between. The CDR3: CASSRISSYEQYF. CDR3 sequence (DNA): TGTGCCAGCAGCCGCATAAGCTCCTACGAGCAGTACTTC. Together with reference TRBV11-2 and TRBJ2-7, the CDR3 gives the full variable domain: EAGVAQSPRYKIIEKRQSVAFWCNPISGHATLYWYQQILGQGPKLLIQFQNNGVVDDSQLPKDRFSAERLKGVDSTLKIQPAKLEDSAVYLCASSRISSYEQYFGPGTRLTVT.

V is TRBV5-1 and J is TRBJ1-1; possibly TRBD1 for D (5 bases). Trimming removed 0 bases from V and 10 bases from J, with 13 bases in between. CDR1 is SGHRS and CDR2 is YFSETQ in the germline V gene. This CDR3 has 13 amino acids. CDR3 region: CASSLAGSQGAFF. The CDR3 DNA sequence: TGCGCCAGCAGCTTGGCCGGGAGCCAGGGAGCTTTCTTT. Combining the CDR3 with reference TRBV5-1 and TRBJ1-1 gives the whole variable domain KAGVTQTPRYLIKTRGQQVTLSCSPISGHRSVSWYQQTPGQGLQFLFEYFSETQRNKGNFPGRFSGRQFSNSRSEMNVSTLELGDSALYLCASSLAGSQGAFFGQGTRLTVV.

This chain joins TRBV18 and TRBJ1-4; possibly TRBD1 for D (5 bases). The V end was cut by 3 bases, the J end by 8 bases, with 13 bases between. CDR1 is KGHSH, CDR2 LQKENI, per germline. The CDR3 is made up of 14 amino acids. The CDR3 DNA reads TGTGCCAGCTCACCTCAGGGCCCCGGGGAAAAACTGTTTTTT. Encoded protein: CASSPQGPGEKLFF.

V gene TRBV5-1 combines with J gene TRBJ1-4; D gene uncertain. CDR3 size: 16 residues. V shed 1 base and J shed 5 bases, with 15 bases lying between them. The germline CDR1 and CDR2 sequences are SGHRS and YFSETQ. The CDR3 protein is CASSLSGPVTNEKLFF. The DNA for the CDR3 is TGCGCCAGCAGCTTGTCGGGCCCGGTGACCAATGAAAAACTGTTTTTT.

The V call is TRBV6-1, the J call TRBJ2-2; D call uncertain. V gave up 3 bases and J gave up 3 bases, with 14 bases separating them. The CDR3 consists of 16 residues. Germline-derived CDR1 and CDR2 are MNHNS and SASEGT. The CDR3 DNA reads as TGTGCCAGCAGTGATTCTTCCGTCGCGTACACCGGGGAGCTGTTTTTT. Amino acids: CASSDSSVAYTGELFF.

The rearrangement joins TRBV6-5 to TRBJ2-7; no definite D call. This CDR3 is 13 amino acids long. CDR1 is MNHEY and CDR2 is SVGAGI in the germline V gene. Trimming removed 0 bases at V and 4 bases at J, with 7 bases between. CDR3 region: CASSYSSVYEQYF. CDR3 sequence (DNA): TGTGCCAGCAGTTACTCGAGCGTTTACGAGCAGTACTTC.

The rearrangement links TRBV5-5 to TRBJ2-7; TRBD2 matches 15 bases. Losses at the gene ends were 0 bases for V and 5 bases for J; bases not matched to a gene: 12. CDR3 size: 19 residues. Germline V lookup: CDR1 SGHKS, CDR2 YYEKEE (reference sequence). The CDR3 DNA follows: TGTGCCAGCAGCTTGGGGGCGAGGACTAGCGGGAGGGCTCAAAACGAGCAGTACTTC. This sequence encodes CASSLGARTSGRAQNEQYF.

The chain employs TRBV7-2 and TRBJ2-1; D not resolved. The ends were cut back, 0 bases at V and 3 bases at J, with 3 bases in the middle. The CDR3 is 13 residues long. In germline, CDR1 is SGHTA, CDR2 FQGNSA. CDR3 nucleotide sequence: TGTGCCAGCAGCTTAGCGAACTACAATGAGCAGTTCTTC. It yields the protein CASSLANYNEQFF.

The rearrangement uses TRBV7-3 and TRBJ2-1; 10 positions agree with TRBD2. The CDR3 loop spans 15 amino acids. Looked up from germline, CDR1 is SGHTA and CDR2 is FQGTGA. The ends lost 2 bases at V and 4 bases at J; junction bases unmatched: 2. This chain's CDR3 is CASSLLAGEYNEQFF. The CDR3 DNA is TGTGCCAGCAGCTTACTAGCGGGAGAGTACAATGAGCAGTTCTTC.

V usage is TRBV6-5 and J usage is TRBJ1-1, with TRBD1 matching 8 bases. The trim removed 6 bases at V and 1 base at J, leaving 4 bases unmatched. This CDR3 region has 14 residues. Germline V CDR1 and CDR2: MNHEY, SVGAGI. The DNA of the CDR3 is TGTGCCAGCAGCTCACAGGGGGAGAACACTGAAGCTTTCTTT. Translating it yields CASSSQGENTEAFF.

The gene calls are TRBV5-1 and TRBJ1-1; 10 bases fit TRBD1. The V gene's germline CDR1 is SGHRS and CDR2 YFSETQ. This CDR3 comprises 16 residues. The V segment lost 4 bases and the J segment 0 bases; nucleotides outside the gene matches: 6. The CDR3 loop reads CASSPRTGGMNTEAFF. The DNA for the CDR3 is TGCGCCAGCAGCCCCAGGACAGGGGGGATGAACACTGAAGCTTTCTTT.

CDR3 nucleotide sequence: TGTGCCAGCAGCCCTGGACTCAGAAATAATGAGCAGTTCTTC. Protein sequence: CASSPGLRNNEQFF. The chain couples TRBV7-2 to TRBJ2-1; TRBD2 might be the D (5 bases). Between the trimmed V and J ends, which lost 5 bases and 7 bases, there was a span of 15 bases. The CDR3 contains 14 residues. Germline lookup yields CDR1 SGHTA and CDR2 FQGNSA.

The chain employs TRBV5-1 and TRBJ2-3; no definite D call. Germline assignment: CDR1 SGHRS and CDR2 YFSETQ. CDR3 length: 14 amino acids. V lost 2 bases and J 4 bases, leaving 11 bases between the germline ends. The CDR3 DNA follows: TGCGCCAGCAGCTTTTCGCGCAGGTCAGATACGCAGTATTTT. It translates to CASSFSRRSDTQYF.

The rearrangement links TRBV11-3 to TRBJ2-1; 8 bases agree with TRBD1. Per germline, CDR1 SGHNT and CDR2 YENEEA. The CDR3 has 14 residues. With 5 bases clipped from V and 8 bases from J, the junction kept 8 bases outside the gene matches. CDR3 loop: CASSPQQGVDEQFF. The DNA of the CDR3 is TGTGCCAGCAGCCCCCAACAGGGGGTGGATGAGCAGTTCTTC.

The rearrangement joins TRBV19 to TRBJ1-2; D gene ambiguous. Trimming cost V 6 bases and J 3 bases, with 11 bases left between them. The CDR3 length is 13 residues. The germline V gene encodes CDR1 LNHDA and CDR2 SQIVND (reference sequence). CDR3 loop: CASRSGSDYGYTF. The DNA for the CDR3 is TGTGCCAGTAGAAGTGGGTCAGACTATGGCTACACCTTC. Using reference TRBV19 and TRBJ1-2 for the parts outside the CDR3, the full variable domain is DGGITQSPKYLFRKEGQNVTLSCEQNLNHDAMYWYRQDPGQGLRLIYYSQIVNDFQKGDIAEGYSVSREKKESFPLTVTSAQKNPTAFYLCASRSGSDYGYTFGSGTRLTVV.

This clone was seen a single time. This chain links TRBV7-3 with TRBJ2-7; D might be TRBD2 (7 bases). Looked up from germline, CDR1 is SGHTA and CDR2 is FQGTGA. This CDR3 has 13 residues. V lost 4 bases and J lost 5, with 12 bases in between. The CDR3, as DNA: TGTGCCAGCAGCTCCTGGGAGGGGGACGAGCAGTACTTC. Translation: CASSSWEGDEQYF. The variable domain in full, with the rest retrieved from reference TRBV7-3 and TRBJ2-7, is GAGVSQTPSNKVTEKGKYVELRCDPISGHTALYWYRQSLGQGPEFLIYFQGTGAADDSGLPNDRFFAVRPEGSVSTLKIQRTERGDSAVYLCASSSWEGDEQYFGPGTRLTVT.

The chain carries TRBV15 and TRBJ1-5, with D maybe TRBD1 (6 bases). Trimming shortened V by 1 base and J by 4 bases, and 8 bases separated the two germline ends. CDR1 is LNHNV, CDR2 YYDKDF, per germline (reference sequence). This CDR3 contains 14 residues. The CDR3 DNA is TGTGCCACCAGCAGAGGCACAGGGAATCAGCCCCAGCATTTT. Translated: CATSRGTGNQPQHF.

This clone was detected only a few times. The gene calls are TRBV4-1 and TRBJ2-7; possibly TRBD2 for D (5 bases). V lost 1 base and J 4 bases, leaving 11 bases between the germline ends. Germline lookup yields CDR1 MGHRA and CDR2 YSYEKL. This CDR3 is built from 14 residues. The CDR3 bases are TGCGCCAGCAGCCAAGTAATAGCGAGATACGAGCAGTACTTC. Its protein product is CASSQVIARYEQYF.

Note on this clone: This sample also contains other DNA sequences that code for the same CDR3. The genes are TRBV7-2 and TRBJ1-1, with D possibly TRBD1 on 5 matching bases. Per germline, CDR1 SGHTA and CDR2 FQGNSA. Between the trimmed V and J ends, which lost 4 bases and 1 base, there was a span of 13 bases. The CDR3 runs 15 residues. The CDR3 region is CASSSQGGGNTEAFF. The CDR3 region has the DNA TGTGCCAGCAGCTCCCAGGGAGGAGGGAACACTGAAGCTTTCTTT. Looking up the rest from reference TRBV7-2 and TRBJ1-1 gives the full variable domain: GAGVSQSPSNKVTEKGKDVELRCDPISGHTALYWYRQSLGQGLEFLIYFQGNSAPDKSGLPSDRFSAERTGGSVSTLTIQRTQQEDSAVYLCASSSQGGGNTEAFFGQGTRLTVV.

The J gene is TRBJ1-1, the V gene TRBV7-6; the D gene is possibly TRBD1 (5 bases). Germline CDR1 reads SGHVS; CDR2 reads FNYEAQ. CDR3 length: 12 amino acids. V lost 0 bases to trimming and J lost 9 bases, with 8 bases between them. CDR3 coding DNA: TGTGCCAGCAGCTTAGCGAGGGGACAAGCTTTCTTT. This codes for CASSLARGQAFF.

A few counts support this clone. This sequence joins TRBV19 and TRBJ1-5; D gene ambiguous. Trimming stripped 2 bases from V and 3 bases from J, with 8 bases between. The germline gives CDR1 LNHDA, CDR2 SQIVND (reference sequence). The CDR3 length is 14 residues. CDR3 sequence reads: CASSILGYNQPQHF. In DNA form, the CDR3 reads TGTGCCAGTAGTATATTGGGATACAATCAGCCCCAGCATTTT.

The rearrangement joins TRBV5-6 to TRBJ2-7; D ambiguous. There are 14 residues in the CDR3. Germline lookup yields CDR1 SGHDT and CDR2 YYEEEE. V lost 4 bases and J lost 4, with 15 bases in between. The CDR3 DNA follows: TGTGCCAGCAGCCGTCGGTCTTCTGGGTACGAGCAGTACTTC. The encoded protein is CASSRRSSGYEQYF.

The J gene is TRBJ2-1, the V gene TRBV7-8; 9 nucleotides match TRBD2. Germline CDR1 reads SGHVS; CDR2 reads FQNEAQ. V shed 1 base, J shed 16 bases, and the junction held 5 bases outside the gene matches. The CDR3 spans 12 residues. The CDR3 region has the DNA TGTGCCAGCAGCTTAGAGGAGCGGGAGGCCTTCTTC. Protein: CASSLEEREAFF.